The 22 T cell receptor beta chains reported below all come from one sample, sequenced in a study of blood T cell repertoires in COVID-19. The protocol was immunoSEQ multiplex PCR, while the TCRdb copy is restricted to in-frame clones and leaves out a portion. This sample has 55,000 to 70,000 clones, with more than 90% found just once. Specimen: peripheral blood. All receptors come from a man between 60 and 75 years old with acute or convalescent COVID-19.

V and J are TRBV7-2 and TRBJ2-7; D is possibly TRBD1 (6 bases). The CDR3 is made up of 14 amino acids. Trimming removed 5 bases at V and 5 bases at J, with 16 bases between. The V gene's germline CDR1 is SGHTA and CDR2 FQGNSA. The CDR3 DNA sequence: TGTGCCAGCAGCATTCGAACAGGGTCCGACGAGCAGTACTTC. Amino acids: CASSIRTGSDEQYF.

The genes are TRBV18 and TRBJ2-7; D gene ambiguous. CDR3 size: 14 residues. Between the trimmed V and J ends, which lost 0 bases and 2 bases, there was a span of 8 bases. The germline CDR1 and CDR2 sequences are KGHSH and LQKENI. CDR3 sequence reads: CASSPPVQAYEQYF. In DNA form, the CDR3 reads TGTGCCAGCTCACCACCCGTGCAGGCCTACGAGCAGTACTTC.

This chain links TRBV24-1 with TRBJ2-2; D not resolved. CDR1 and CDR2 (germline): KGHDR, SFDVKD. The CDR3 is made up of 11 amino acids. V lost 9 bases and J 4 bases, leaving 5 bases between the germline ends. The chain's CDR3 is CATEITGELFF. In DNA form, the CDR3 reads TGTGCCACCGAGATCACCGGGGAGCTGTTTTTT.

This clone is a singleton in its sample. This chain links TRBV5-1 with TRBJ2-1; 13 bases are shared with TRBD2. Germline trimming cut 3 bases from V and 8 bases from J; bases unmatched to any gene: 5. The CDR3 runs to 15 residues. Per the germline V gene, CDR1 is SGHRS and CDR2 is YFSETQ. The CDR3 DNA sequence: TGCGCCAGCAGCTCAGGACTAGCGGGAGTGGATGAGCAGTTCTTC. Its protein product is CASSSGLAGVDEQFF.

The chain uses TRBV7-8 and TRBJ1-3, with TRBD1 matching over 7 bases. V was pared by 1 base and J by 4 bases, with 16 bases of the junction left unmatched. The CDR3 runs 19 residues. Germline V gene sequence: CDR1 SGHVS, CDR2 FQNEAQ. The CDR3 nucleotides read TGTGCCAGCAGCTTAGTCGTCTCTAACAGGGGTAGGGACGGAAACACCATATATTTT. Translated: CASSLVVSNRGRDGNTIYF.

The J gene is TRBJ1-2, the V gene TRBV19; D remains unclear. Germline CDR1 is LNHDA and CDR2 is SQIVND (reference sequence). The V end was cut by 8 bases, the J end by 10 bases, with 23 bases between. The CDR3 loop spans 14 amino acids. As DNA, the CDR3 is TGTGCCAGTCTCCCCCCGGGATCCCATAACAACTACACCTTC. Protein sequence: CASLPPGSHNNYTF.

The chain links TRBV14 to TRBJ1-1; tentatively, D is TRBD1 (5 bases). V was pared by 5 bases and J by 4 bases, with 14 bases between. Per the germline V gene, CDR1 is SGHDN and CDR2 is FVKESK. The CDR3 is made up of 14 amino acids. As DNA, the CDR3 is TGTGCCAGCAGCTCCCACGAAAGGGGCACTGAAGCTTTCTTT. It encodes CASSSHERGTEAFF.

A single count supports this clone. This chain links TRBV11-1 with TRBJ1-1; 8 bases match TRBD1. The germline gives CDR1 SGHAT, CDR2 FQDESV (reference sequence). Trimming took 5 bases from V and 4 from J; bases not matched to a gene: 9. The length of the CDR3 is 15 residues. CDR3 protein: CASSPKSTGVTEAFF. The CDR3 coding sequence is TGTGCCAGCAGCCCCAAGTCGACAGGGGTCACTGAAGCTTTCTTT.

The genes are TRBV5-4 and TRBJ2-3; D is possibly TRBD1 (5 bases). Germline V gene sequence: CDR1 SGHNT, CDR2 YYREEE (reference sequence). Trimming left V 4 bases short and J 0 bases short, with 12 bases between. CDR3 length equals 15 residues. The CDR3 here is CASSARQTSTDTQYF. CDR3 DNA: TGTGCCAGCAGCGCTCGACAGACTAGCACAGATACGCAGTATTTT.

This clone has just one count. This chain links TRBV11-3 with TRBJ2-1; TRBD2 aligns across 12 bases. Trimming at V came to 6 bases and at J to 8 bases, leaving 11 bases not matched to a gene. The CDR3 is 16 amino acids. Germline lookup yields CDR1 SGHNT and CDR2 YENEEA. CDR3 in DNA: TGTGCCAGCAGTACGGAGACTAGCGGGAGTATCCATGAGCAGTTCTTC. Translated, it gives CASSTETSGSIHEQFF.

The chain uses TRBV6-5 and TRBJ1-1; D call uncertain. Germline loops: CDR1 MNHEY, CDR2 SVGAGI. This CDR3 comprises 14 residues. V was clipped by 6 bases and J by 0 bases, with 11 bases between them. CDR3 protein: CASRRARMNTEAFF. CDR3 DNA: TGTGCCAGCAGGAGGGCCCGCATGAACACTGAAGCTTTCTTT.

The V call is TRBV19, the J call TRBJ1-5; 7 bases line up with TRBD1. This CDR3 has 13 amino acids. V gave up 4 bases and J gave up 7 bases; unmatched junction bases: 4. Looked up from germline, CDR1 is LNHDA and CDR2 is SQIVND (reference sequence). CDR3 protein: CASSTDRAQPQHF. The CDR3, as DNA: TGTGCCAGTAGTACCGACAGGGCGCAGCCCCAGCATTTT.

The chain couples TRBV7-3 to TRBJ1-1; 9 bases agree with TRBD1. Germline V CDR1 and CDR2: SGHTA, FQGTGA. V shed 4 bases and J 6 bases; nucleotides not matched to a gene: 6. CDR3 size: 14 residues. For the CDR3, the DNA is TGTGCCAGCAGCTCTACAGGGGGCAACGCTGAAGCTTTCTTT. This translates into CASSSTGGNAEAFF.

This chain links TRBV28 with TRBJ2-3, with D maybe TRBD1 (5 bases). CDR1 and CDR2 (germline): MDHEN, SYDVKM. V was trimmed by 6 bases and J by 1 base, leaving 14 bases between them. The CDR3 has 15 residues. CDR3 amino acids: CASSPRSGRTDTQYF. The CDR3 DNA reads TGTGCCAGCAGCCCCCGATCAGGGCGCACAGATACGCAGTATTTT.

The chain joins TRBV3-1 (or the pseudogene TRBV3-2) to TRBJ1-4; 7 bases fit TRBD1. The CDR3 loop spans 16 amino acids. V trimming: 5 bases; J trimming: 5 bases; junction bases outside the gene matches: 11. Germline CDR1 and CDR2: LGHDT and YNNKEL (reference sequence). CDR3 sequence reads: CASSSRQGPGNEKLFF. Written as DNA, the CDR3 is TGTGCCAGCAGCTCACGACAGGGCCCGGGGAATGAAAAACTGTTTTTT.

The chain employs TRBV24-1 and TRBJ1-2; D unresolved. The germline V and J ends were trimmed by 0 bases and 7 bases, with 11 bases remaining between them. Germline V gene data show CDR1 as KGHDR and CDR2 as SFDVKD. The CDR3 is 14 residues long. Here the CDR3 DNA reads TGTGCCACCAGTGATTTGAACGGGGTTGGTGGCTACACCTTC. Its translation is CATSDLNGVGGYTF.

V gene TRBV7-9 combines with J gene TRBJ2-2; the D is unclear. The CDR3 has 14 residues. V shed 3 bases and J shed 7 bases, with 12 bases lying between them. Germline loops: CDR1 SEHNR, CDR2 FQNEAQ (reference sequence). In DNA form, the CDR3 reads TGTGCCAGCAGCTTCTCTGCGCCCCACGGGGAGCTGTTTTTT. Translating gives CASSFSAPHGELFF.

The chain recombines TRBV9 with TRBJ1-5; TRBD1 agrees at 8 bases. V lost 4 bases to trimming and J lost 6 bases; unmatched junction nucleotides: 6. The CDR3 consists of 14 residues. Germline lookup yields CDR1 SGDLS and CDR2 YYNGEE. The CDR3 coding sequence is TGTGCCAGCAGCCGAGGACAGGGTGCTCAGCCCCAGCATTTT. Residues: CASSRGQGAQPQHF.

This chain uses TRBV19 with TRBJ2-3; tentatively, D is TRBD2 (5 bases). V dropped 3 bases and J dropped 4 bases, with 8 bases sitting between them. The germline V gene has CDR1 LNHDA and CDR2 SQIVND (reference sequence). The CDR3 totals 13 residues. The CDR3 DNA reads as TGTGCCAGTAGTATCCAGAGGGCAGATACGCAGTATTTT. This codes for CASSIQRADTQYF.

The CDR3 bases are TGCGCCAGCAGCCAAGTACTAAACACCGGGGAGCTGTTTTTT. Its protein product is CASSQVLNTGELFF. The genes are TRBV4-3 and TRBJ2-2; the D is unclear. This CDR3 has 14 amino acids. Trimming left V 1 base short and J 2 bases short, with 5 bases between. Germline lookup yields CDR1 LGHNA and CDR2 YSLEER.

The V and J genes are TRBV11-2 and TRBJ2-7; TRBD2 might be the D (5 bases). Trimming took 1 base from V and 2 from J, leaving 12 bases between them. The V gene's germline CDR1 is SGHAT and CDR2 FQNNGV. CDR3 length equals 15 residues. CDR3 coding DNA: TGTGCCAGCAGCTTAGGGGTGGTAGCGACCTACGAGCAGTACTTC. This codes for CASSLGVVATYEQYF.

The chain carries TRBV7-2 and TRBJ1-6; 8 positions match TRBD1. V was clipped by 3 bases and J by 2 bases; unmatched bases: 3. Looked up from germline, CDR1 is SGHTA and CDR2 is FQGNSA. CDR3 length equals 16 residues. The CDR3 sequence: CASSLTGEAYNSPLHF. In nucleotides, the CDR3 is TGTGCCAGCAGCTTGACAGGGGAAGCCTATAATTCACCCCTCCACTTT.